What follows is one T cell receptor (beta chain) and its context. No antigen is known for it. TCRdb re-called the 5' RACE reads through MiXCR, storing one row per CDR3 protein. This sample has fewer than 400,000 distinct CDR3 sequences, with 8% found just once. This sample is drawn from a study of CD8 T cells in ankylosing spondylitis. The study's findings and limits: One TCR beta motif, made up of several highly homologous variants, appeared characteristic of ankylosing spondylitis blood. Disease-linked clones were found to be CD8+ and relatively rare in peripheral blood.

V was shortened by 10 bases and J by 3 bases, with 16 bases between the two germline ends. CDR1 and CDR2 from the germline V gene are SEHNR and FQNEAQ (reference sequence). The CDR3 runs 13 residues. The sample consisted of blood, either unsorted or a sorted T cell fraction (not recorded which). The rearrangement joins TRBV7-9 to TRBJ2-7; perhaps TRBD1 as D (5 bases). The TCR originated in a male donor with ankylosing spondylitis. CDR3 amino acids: CATEVWTLYEQYF. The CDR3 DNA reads TGTGCCACCGAAGTATGGACACTCTACGAGCAGTACTTC.